Shown below are 27 T cell receptor beta chains from a single sample sequenced in a study of blood T cell repertoires in COVID-19. The data were produced by immunoSEQ multiplex PCR, yet TCRdb's version contains in-frame clones alone and is incomplete. Altogether about 330,000 clones are present, around 87% being singletons, with the ten largest covering about 5%. Sequencing used PBMCs or T cells enriched from blood (not recorded which). These TCRs come from a woman in her 30s who had recovered from COVID-19.

CDR3 loop: CASSLGQGDEKLFF. The CDR3 DNA is TGTGCCAGCAGCTTGGGACAGGGCGACGAAAAACTGTTTTTT. The chain links TRBV7-8 to TRBJ1-4, with 9 bases that match TRBD1. The CDR3 length is 14 residues. Germline assignment: CDR1 SGHVS and CDR2 FQNEAQ. Trimming cost V 3 bases and J 8 bases; bases outside gene matches: 4.

This chain uses TRBV11-2 with TRBJ1-3, with D unresolved. CDR1 and CDR2 from the germline V gene are SGHAT and FQNNGV. Trimming cost V 3 bases and J 4 bases, with 4 bases left between them. The CDR3 length is 12 residues. The CDR3 DNA is TGTGCCAGCAGCTTGAGCGGAAACACCATATATTTT. This codes for CASSLSGNTIYF. Complete variable domain (other parts from reference TRBV11-2 and TRBJ1-3): EAGVAQSPRYKIIEKRQSVAFWCNPISGHATLYWYQQILGQGPKLLIQFQNNGVVDDSQLPKDRFSAERLKGVDSTLKIQPAKLEDSAVYLCASSLSGNTIYFGEGSWLTVV.

DNA for the CDR3: TGTGCCAGCAGTGACGGTTCGGGGGGGGATACGCAGTATTTT. This codes for CASSDGSGGDTQYF. V usage is TRBV6-4 and J usage is TRBJ2-3, with 8 bases that match TRBD2. J gave up 6 bases and V 2 bases, and 4 bases lay outside the gene matches. The CDR3 consists of 14 residues. The V gene's germline CDR1 is MRHNA and CDR2 SNTAGT.

The rearrangement uses TRBV10-3 and TRBJ2-7; 7 nucleotides match TRBD1. V lost 0 bases to trimming and J lost 1 base; unmatched junction nucleotides: 3. The germline V gene encodes CDR1 ENHRY and CDR2 SYGVKD. This CDR3 comprises 15 residues. CDR3 coding DNA: TGTGCCATCAGTGAGTCTTGGGACAGTTCCTACGAGCAGTACTTC. It yields the protein CAISESWDSSYEQYF.

This clone was seen more than once but under ten times. This sample also contains other DNA sequences that code for the same CDR3. V is TRBV5-1 and J is TRBJ1-2, with TRBD1 matching 12 bases. From germline, CDR1 is SGHRS and CDR2 YFSETQ. The CDR3 is made up of 15 amino acids. Trimming took 0 bases from V and 8 from J; bases not matched to a gene: 5. In DNA, the CDR3 is TGCGCCAGCAGCTTGGAGGGACAGGGGGCTAAAGGCTACACCTTC. This encodes CASSLEGQGAKGYTF.

V is TRBV19 and J is TRBJ1-5; D unresolved. Per germline, CDR1 LNHDA and CDR2 SQIVND (reference sequence). The CDR3 has 14 residues. The V end lost 7 bases, the J end lost 2 bases, and 12 bases lay between the germline ends. Here the CDR3 reads CASTRTGGNQPQHF. The CDR3 DNA reads as TGTGCCAGTACCCGGACGGGAGGCAATCAGCCCCAGCATTTT.

This rearrangement joins TRBV4-1 to TRBJ1-4; TRBD1 matches at 7 bases. The CDR3 is 13 residues long. Trimming at V came to 5 bases and at J to 8 bases, leaving 5 bases not matched to a gene. CDR1 and CDR2 from the germline V gene are MGHRA and YSYEKL. For the CDR3, the DNA is TGCGCCAGCAGCTGGCAGGGGGACGAAAAACTGTTTTTT. This translates into CASSWQGDEKLFF.

The V call is TRBV19, the J call TRBJ2-2; TRBD2 is a possible D gene (7 bases). Germline V gene lookup returns CDR1 LNHDA and CDR2 SQIVND (reference sequence). The CDR3 has 16 amino acids. The V end was cut by 5 bases, the J end by 1 base, with 14 bases between. DNA of the CDR3: TGTGCCAGTAGTTTAGGCGGGGGCCTGAACACCGGGGAGCTGTTTTTT. Translating gives CASSLGGGLNTGELFF.

The gene calls are TRBV5-4 and TRBJ2-5; 8 bases are shared with TRBD2. CDR1 is SGHNT and CDR2 is YYREEE in the germline V gene (reference sequence). Unmatched junction bases numbered 2, after V lost 3 bases and J lost 4 bases. The CDR3 runs to 13 residues. For the CDR3, the DNA is TGTGCCAGCAGCTCCCGGGGGGGAGAGACCCAGTACTTC. Its translation is CASSSRGGETQYF. Drawing the rest from reference TRBV5-4 and TRBJ2-5, the complete variable domain is ETGVTQSPTHLIKTRGQQVTLRCSSQSGHNTVSWYQQALGQGPQFIFQYYREEENGRGNFPPRFSGLQFPNYSSELNVNALELDDSALYLCASSSRGGETQYFGPGTRLLVL.

The chain has TRBV11-2 and TRBJ2-4; 15 nucleotides align to TRBD2. Trimming took 5 bases from V and 6 from J; bases not matched to a gene: 2. CDR1 SGHAT and CDR2 FQNNGV come from the germline V gene. The CDR3 covers 15 residues. CDR3 sequence (DNA): TGTGCCAGCAGCGTGGGACTAGCGGGGGGAAACATTCAGTACTTC. Its protein product is CASSVGLAGGNIQYF.

V usage is TRBV5-4 and J usage is TRBJ2-7; TRBD2 is a possible D gene (5 bases). The V gene's germline CDR1 is SGHNT and CDR2 YYREEE (reference sequence). The CDR3 totals 12 residues. The V gene lost 0 bases and the J gene lost 6 bases, with 7 bases spanning the gap. The CDR3 sequence is CASSLGGLEQYF. The CDR3 DNA reads TGTGCCAGCAGCTTGGGAGGACTCGAGCAGTACTTC.

The V call is TRBV16, the J call TRBJ1-2; the match to TRBD1 covers 7 bases. CDR1 and CDR2 (germline): KGHSY, FQNENV. V lost 3 bases to trimming and J lost 5 bases; unmatched junction nucleotides: 3. The CDR3 contains 13 residues. CDR3 nucleotides: TGTGCCAGCAGCCACGGGACAGCTTATGGCTACACCTTC. Its protein product is CASSHGTAYGYTF. The variable domain in full, with the rest retrieved from reference TRBV16 and TRBJ1-2, is GEEVAQTPKHLVRGEGQKAKLYCAPIKGHSYVFWYQQVLKNEFKFLISFQNENVFDETGMPKERFSAKCLPNSPCSLEIQATKLEDSAVYFCASSHGTAYGYTFGSGTRLTVV.

This clone was detected only once. The chain joins TRBV11-2 to TRBJ1-1; no reliable D call. The germline CDR1 and CDR2 sequences are SGHAT and FQNNGV. Between the trimmed V and J ends, which lost 5 bases and 5 bases, there was a span of 21 bases. This CDR3 is built from 16 residues. In DNA form, the CDR3 reads TGTGCCAGCAGCATAACCCTCAGGATCGGGATAACTGAAGCTTTCTTT. Residues: CASSITLRIGITEAFF.

The V call is TRBV20-1, the J call TRBJ1-5; D is unresolved. Trimming took off 3 bases at V and 3 bases at J, with 6 bases between the two ends. CDR3 size: 12 residues. Looked up from germline, CDR1 is DFQATT and CDR2 is SNEGSKA (reference sequence). This chain's CDR3 is CSASQINQPQHF. CDR3 in DNA: TGCAGTGCTAGTCAGATCAATCAGCCCCAGCATTTT.

The J gene is TRBJ2-5, the V gene TRBV20-1, with D tentatively TRBD2 (6 bases). The ends were cut back, 3 bases at V and 5 bases at J, with 7 bases in the middle. From germline, CDR1 is DFQATT and CDR2 SNEGSKA (reference sequence). This CDR3 is 11 amino acids long. The CDR3 loop is CSARRDETQYF. For the CDR3, the DNA is TGCAGTGCTAGGCGGGACGAGACCCAGTACTTC.

V gene TRBV11-2 combines with J gene TRBJ2-7; TRBD1 is a possible D gene (6 bases). V was clipped by 1 base and J by 3 bases, with 7 bases between them. The CDR3 runs to 13 residues. Germline lookup yields CDR1 SGHAT and CDR2 FQNNGV. For the CDR3, the DNA is TGTGCCAGCAGCTTAGGACAGGACTACGAGCAGTACTTC. Its protein is CASSLGQDYEQYF.

This chain uses TRBV2 with TRBJ1-2, with D unresolved. From germline, CDR1 is SNHLY and CDR2 FYNNEI. With 1 base removed from V and 8 bases from J, the gap between germline ends came to 17 bases. The CDR3 has 15 residues. CDR3 nucleotide sequence: TGTGCCAGCAGTGAAGGTCTCTGGGGAGGGCGAGGCTACACCTTC. Residues: CASSEGLWGGRGYTF.

The chain has TRBV18 and TRBJ2-7; 9 bases match TRBD2. CDR3 length: 14 amino acids. In germline, CDR1 is KGHSH, CDR2 LQKENI. Unmatched junction bases numbered 3, after V lost 2 bases and J lost 4 bases. The CDR3 DNA reads as TGTGCCAGCTCACCAGGCGGGGGGGGTTACGAGCAGTACTTC. Translation: CASSPGGGGYEQYF.

The rearrangement uses TRBV6-5 and TRBJ2-3, with 8 bases matching TRBD1. The germline V gene encodes CDR1 MNHEY and CDR2 SVGAGI. Trimming cost V 11 bases and J 3 bases; bases outside gene matches: 7. The CDR3 extends over 13 amino acids. The CDR3 region is CASQGAVTDTQYF. CDR3 DNA sequence: TGTGCCTCCCAGGGGGCAGTAACAGATACGCAGTATTTT.

V gene TRBV7-9 combines with J gene TRBJ2-7; D may be TRBD2 (6 bases). This CDR3 is built from 14 residues. The germline CDR1 and CDR2 sequences are SEHNR and FQNEAQ (reference sequence). Trimming removed 7 bases at V and 3 bases at J, with 16 bases between. The CDR3, as DNA: TGTGCCAGCATGGATCGGAGGGGTCGCTACGAGCAGTACTTC. This encodes CASMDRRGRYEQYF.

This clone was seen once. As DNA, the CDR3 is TGCAGCGTTGCCGCGGGCTACACCTTC. Amino acids: CSVAAGYTF. The rearrangement uses TRBV29-1 and TRBJ1-2; D call uncertain. The germline CDR1 and CDR2 sequences are SQVTM and ANQGSEA. The V and J ends lost 4 bases and 8 bases respectively, with 5 bases between them. This CDR3 has 9 amino acids.

This chain links TRBV27 with TRBJ2-1; the match to TRBD2 covers 9 bases. The CDR3 contains 17 residues. Germline values: CDR1 MNHEY, CDR2 SMNVEV (reference sequence). J lost 1 base, V lost 0 bases, and 4 bases had no gene match. CDR3 residues: CASSLSRRGGSYNEQFF. For the CDR3, the DNA is TGTGCCAGCAGTTTATCCCGGCGGGGGGGATCCTACAATGAGCAGTTCTTC.

The CDR3 sequence is CASSLASGAVLFF. The CDR3 DNA is TGCGCCAGCAGCTTGGCCAGCGGCGCTGTGCTGTTTTTT. This chain connects TRBV5-1 to TRBJ1-4; no definite D call. The V gene's germline CDR1 is SGHRS and CDR2 YFSETQ. There are 13 residues in the CDR3. Between the trimmed V and J ends, which lost 0 bases and 14 bases, there was a span of 14 bases.

This clone appeared a few times. The CDR3 sequence is CAWRKSADQPQHF. The CDR3 DNA reads TGTGCCTGGAGGAAGAGTGCCGATCAGCCCCAGCATTTT. The V call is TRBV30, the J call TRBJ1-5, with unresolved D. Germline V gene sequence: CDR1 GTSNPN, CDR2 SVGIG (reference sequence). This CDR3 is 13 amino acids long. Trimming took off 3 bases at V and 5 bases at J, with 11 bases between the two ends. Combining the CDR3 with reference TRBV30 and TRBJ1-5 gives the whole variable domain SQTIHQWPATLVQPVGSPLSLECTVEGTSNPNLYWYRQAAGRGLQLLFYSVGIGQISSEVPQNLSASRPQDRQFILSSKKLLLSDSGFYLCAWRKSADQPQHFGDGTRLSIL.

This rearrangement joins TRBV28 to TRBJ1-5; the D is unclear. CDR1 is MDHEN and CDR2 is SYDVKM in the germline V gene. The V gene lost 4 bases and the J gene lost 2 bases, with 21 bases spanning the gap. The CDR3 totals 18 residues. CDR3 loop: CASSSYYVVGSGNQPQHF. The CDR3, as DNA: TGTGCCAGCAGTTCCTATTATGTTGTAGGGAGCGGCAATCAGCCCCAGCATTTT.

V usage is TRBV5-1 and J usage is TRBJ1-4; 12 nucleotides align to TRBD1. Germline V gene data show CDR1 as SGHRS and CDR2 as YFSETQ. The CDR3 sequence is 16 residues long. V was pared by 6 bases and J by 8 bases, with 11 bases of the junction left unmatched. The CDR3 nucleotides are TGCGCCAGCAAGGGGACAGGGGGCATTGTGGCGGAAAAACTGTTTTTT. The encoded protein is CASKGTGGIVAEKLFF.

This rearrangement joins TRBV5-6 to TRBJ1-4, with unresolved D. Trimming stripped 2 bases from V and 6 bases from J, with 8 bases between. Germline CDR1 and CDR2: SGHDT and YYEEEE. The CDR3 sequence is 13 residues long. CDR3 in amino acids: CASSFYGDEKLFF. The CDR3 nucleotides are TGTGCCAGCAGCTTCTACGGGGATGAAAAACTGTTTTTT.